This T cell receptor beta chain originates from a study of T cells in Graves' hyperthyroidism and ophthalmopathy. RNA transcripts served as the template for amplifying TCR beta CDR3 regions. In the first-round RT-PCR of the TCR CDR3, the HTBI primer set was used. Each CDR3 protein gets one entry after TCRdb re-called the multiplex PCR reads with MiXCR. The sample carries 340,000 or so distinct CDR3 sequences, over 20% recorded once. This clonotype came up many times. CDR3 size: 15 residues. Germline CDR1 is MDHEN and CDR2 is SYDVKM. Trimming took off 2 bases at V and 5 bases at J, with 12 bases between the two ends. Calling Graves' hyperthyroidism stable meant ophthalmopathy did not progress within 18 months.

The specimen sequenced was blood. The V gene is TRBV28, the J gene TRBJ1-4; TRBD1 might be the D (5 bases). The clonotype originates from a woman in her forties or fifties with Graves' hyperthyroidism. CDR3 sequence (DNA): TGTGCCAGCAGTTTAGAGTTTGCAGGGAATGAAAAACTGTTTTTT. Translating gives CASSLEFAGNEKLFF.